The 25 T cell receptor beta chains below were found in one sample sequenced in a study of T cells after yellow fever vaccination. A single record per CDR3 protein comes from TCRdb applying MiXCR to the 5' RACE reads. The table shows about 260,000 distinct CDR3 sequences, with around 5.2% occurring only once. The material sequenced was CD4+ T cells sorted from PBMCs, taken on the day of the yellow fever booster vaccination. Receptor source: a man between 18 and 29 years old who received the YFV17D yellow fever vaccine.

This clonotype was counted ten times or more. The gene calls are TRBV5-1 and TRBJ2-3; D remains unclear. This CDR3 has 14 residues. Germline V gene sequence: CDR1 SGHRS, CDR2 YFSETQ. V gave up 4 bases and J gave up 6 bases, with 15 bases separating them. The CDR3 region is CASSPGLAGDTQYF. In DNA form, the CDR3 reads TGCGCCAGCAGCCCAGGCCTTGCCGGGGATACGCAGTATTTT.

There are many counts of this clonotype. The rearrangement joins TRBV25-1 to TRBJ2-1; no definite D call. The V and J ends lost 1 base and 11 bases respectively, with 12 bases between them. The germline V gene has CDR1 MGHDK and CDR2 SYGVNS. This CDR3 region has 13 residues. CDR3 in amino acids: CASSEFPSTKQFF. The CDR3 DNA is TGTGCCAGCAGTGAATTCCCGAGCACCAAGCAGTTCTTC.

This clonotype was recorded at least ten times. The chain combines TRBV29-1 with TRBJ2-5; D gene uncertain. CDR3 length: 13 residues. The germline CDR1 and CDR2 sequences are SQVTM and ANQGSEA. V gave up 4 bases and J gave up 4 bases, with 13 bases separating them. CDR3 in amino acids: CSVVKWAGETQYF. The CDR3 DNA sequence: TGCAGCGTTGTAAAGTGGGCCGGAGAGACCCAGTACTTC.

This clonotype was found many times. The chain carries TRBV6-6 and TRBJ1-5; D call uncertain. V lost 4 bases to trimming and J lost 2 bases, with 9 bases between them. The CDR3 totals 14 residues. From germline, CDR1 is MNHNY and CDR2 SVGAGI (reference sequence). CDR3 residues: CASSWGKGNQPQHF. CDR3 bases: TGTGCCAGCAGTTGGGGTAAGGGCAATCAGCCCCAGCATTTT.

The chain employs TRBV6-2 or TRBV6-3 and TRBJ1-4; weak D call: TRBD1 (6 bases). V was shortened by 2 bases and J by 5 bases, with 15 bases between the two germline ends. This CDR3 spans 16 amino acids. Germline assignment: CDR1 MNHEY and CDR2 SVGEGT. Here the CDR3 DNA reads TGTGCCAGCAGTTACCCCAGGAGGGGGGCAAATGAAAAACTGTTTTTT. Translating gives CASSYPRRGANEKLFF.

In this sample, this clonotype turned up a few times. This chain links TRBV11-2 with TRBJ1-2; D possibly corresponds to TRBD1 (6 bases). Germline-derived CDR1 and CDR2 are SGHAT and FQNNGV. The CDR3 covers 16 residues. V was cut by 4 bases and J by 3 bases, with 18 bases left in between. CDR3 nucleotides: TGTGCCAGCAGCTCGGGCCGGGGGGCGACGTACTATGGCTACACCTTC. Amino acid sequence: CASSSGRGATYYGYTF.

The sample holds a few counts of this clonotype. The rearrangement uses TRBV5-1 and TRBJ1-1; the D gene is possibly TRBD1 (5 bases). The CDR3 length is 14 residues. The germline CDR1 and CDR2 sequences are SGHRS and YFSETQ. Trimming left V 6 bases short and J 5 bases short, with 17 bases between. The CDR3 region is CASTLDGGRTEAFF. For the CDR3, the DNA is TGCGCCAGCACTCTGGACGGGGGTAGGACTGAAGCTTTCTTT.

The chain has TRBV7-3 and TRBJ2-1, with 14 bases that match TRBD2. The CDR3 length is 17 residues. V trimming: 4 bases; J trimming: 8 bases; junction bases outside the gene matches: 10. The germline V gene encodes CDR1 SGHTA and CDR2 FQGTGA. The CDR3 DNA reads as TGTGCCAGCAGCTCCTACCGGACTAGCGGGGGGAGGGATGAGCAGTTCTTC. Translation gives CASSSYRTSGGRDEQFF.

The chain carries TRBV29-1 and TRBJ1-1; D is unclear. There are 12 residues in the CDR3. Germline assignment: CDR1 SQVTM and CDR2 ANQGSEA. V lost 7 bases and J lost 1, with 10 bases in between. DNA of the CDR3: TGCAGCGGCGAGGACGGGAACACTGAAGCTTTCTTT. Its translation: CSGEDGNTEAFF.

This clonotype was seen more than once but under ten times. The V call is TRBV7-2, the J call TRBJ1-6; the D gene is possibly TRBD1 (5 bases). From germline, CDR1 is SGHTA and CDR2 FQGNSA. The V end lost 0 bases, the J end lost 13 bases, and 16 bases lay between the germline ends. The CDR3 sequence is 15 residues long. The CDR3 sequence: CASSLAGNGAGPLHF. The CDR3 DNA reads TGTGCCAGCAGCTTAGCGGGTAATGGGGCAGGCCCCCTCCACTTT.

There are many counts of this clonotype. V usage is TRBV9 and J usage is TRBJ2-3; no firm D call. Deletions cut 0 bases from V and 2 bases from J, with 10 bases between. Germline assignment: CDR1 SGDLS and CDR2 YYNGEE. This CDR3 region has 15 residues. In DNA, the CDR3 is TGTGCCAGCAGCGTAGTGGCGGAATTCACAGATACGCAGTATTTT. This gives the protein CASSVVAEFTDTQYF. Full variable domain (outside the CDR3, taken from reference TRBV9 and TRBJ2-3): DSGVTQTPKHLITATGQRVTLRCSPRSGDLSVYWYQQSLDQGLQFLIQYYNGEERAKGNILERFSAQQFPDLHSELNLSSLELGDSALYFCASSVVAEFTDTQYFGPGTRLTVL.

The table lists this clonotype with many counts. The chain joins TRBV3-1 to TRBJ1-3; D call uncertain. The CDR3 runs 13 residues. Trimming took 1 base from V and 2 from J, leaving 3 bases between them. CDR1 and CDR2 (germline): LGHDT, YNNKEL (reference sequence). CDR3 in amino acids: CASSQGAGNTIYF. The CDR3 DNA follows: TGTGCCAGCAGCCAAGGAGCTGGAAACACCATATATTTT.

J is TRBJ1-5 and V is TRBV4-1, with unresolved D. Deletions cut 3 bases from V and 1 base from J, with 16 bases between. The germline V gene encodes CDR1 MGHRA and CDR2 YSYEKL. CDR3 length: 17 amino acids. The CDR3 coding sequence is TGCGCCAGCAGCCAGAGGGATGGGCGGATAAGCAATCAGCCCCAGCATTTT. Translation: CASSQRDGRISNQPQHF.

Details on this clonotype: A read error may produce the germline difference seen at one junction end. The V gene is TRBV7-2, the J gene TRBJ2-1, with 13 nucleotides matching TRBD2. The CDR3 contains 16 residues. The germline gives CDR1 SGHTA, CDR2 FQGNSA. This chain's CDR3 is CASSVAGLAGVDEQFF. The CDR3 coding sequence is TGTGCCAGCAGCGTAGCCGGACTAGCGGGGGTGGATGAGCAGTTCTTC.

This clonotype was detected ten times or more. The V gene is TRBV2, the J gene TRBJ2-5; a possible D gene is TRBD1 (5 bases). CDR3 length: 14 amino acids. Germline CDR1 SNHLY, CDR2 FYNNEI. V lost 10 bases and J lost 1, with 16 bases in between. CDR3 DNA: TGTGCCACCACACCCGACAGAGGCCAAGAGACCCAGTACTTC. Translating gives CATTPDRGQETQYF.

The chain recombines TRBV11-2 with TRBJ2-1, with TRBD1 as a possible D gene (8 bases). V lost 6 bases and J lost 4, with 19 bases in between. The germline gives CDR1 SGHAT, CDR2 FQNNGV. The CDR3 sequence is 16 residues long. The CDR3 DNA sequence: TGTGCCAGCAGATCCCACAGGGGGGGTAGGTACAATGAGCAGTTCTTC. Translating it yields CASRSHRGGRYNEQFF.

This clonotype appeared many times. The chain has TRBV6-5 and TRBJ1-1; 7 bases are a match to TRBD1. Germline values: CDR1 MNHEY, CDR2 SVGAGI. The V segment lost 5 bases and the J segment 1 base; nucleotides outside the gene matches: 7. The CDR3 loop spans 15 amino acids. CDR3 coding DNA: TGTGCCAGCAGTCGGTGGGACAGCCAGAACACTGAAGCTTTCTTT. This codes for CASSRWDSQNTEAFF.

This clonotype occurred many times. Sequence at one end of the junction differs from germline and may be a read error. J is TRBJ1-1 and V is TRBV20-1; D uncertain. CDR3 size: 12 residues. The germline gives CDR1 DFQATT, CDR2 SNEGSKA (reference sequence). CDR3 DNA sequence: TGCAGGGCTACGCTCCCGGACCGCGAAGCTTTCTTT. Translating it yields CRATLPDREAFF.

CDR3 residues: CASSSRLAGLTDTQYF. Here the CDR3 DNA reads TGTGCCAGCAGTTCCAGACTAGCGGGTCTAACAGATACGCAGTATTTT. V gene TRBV6-6 combines with J gene TRBJ2-3, with 10 bases fitting TRBD2. This CDR3 comprises 16 residues. The V gene end was trimmed by 4 bases and the J gene end by 3 bases; junction bases not matched to a gene: 7. Germline CDR1 is MNHNY and CDR2 is SVGAGI (reference sequence).

V and J are TRBV9 and TRBJ2-7; no definite D call. Germline V gene lookup returns CDR1 SGDLS and CDR2 YYNGEE. Trimming took 0 bases from V and 5 from J, leaving 0 bases between them. The CDR3 consists of 10 residues. The CDR3 loop reads CASSVDEQYF. The CDR3 DNA is TGTGCCAGCAGCGTAGACGAGCAGTACTTC.

Many counts were recorded for this clonotype. The V call is TRBV18, the J call TRBJ1-1, with D tentatively TRBD1 (5 bases). V was clipped by 0 bases and J by 2 bases, with 10 bases between them. Per the germline V gene, CDR1 is KGHSH and CDR2 is LQKENI. The CDR3 runs 15 residues. The CDR3 DNA is TGTGCCAGCTCACCACCGGGGCGGGGTAACACTGAAGCTTTCTTT. It translates to CASSPPGRGNTEAFF.

This clonotype was observed a handful of times. The chain has TRBV5-5 and TRBJ2-1, with TRBD2 as a possible D gene (5 bases). CDR1 SGHKS and CDR2 YYEKEE come from the germline V gene (reference sequence). The CDR3 consists of 16 residues. V was clipped by 4 bases and J by 5 bases, with 19 bases between them. This CDR3 reads CASSPGKRLIDNEQFF. The DNA of the CDR3 is TGTGCCAGCAGCCCGGGCAAGCGGTTAATCGACAATGAGCAGTTCTTC.

This clonotype was counted ten times or more. V usage is TRBV5-1 and J usage is TRBJ1-1; D gene ambiguous. The V and J ends lost 7 bases and 4 bases respectively, with 17 bases between them. CDR3 length: 14 residues. Germline V gene sequence: CDR1 SGHRS, CDR2 YFSETQ. Written as DNA, the CDR3 is TGCGCCAGCGATCTCATAAGTCCCAGCACTGAAGCTTTCTTT. Translation gives CASDLISPSTEAFF. Full variable domain (outside the CDR3, taken from reference TRBV5-1 and TRBJ1-1): KAGVTQTPRYLIKTRGQQVTLSCSPISGHRSVSWYQQTPGQGLQFLFEYFSETQRNKGNFPGRFSGRQFSNSRSEMNVSTLELGDSALYLCASDLISPSTEAFFGQGTRLTVV.

A few counts support this clonotype. At one end, the junction sequence differs from germline, possibly due to a read error. This rearrangement joins TRBV4-3 to TRBJ1-5; D perhaps matches TRBD1 (5 bases). CDR3 length: 17 residues. The germline V gene has CDR1 LGHNA and CDR2 YSLEER. CDR3 sequence (DNA): TGCGTCAGCAGCCCCCGGGCCTCCGGGGACGGGAATCAGCCCCAGCATTTT. Translation: CVSSPRASGDGNQPQHF.

This clonotype was found a few times. The rearrangement joins TRBV3-1 to TRBJ2-2; D is uncertain. The V end was cut by 2 bases, the J end by 1 base, with 5 bases between. The CDR3 is 14 amino acids. Germline CDR1 and CDR2: LGHDT and YNNKEL (reference sequence). CDR3 DNA: TGTGCCAGCAGCCAACGGCAGAACACCGGGGAGCTGTTTTTT. Translating gives CASSQRQNTGELFF. Looking up the rest from reference TRBV3-1 and TRBJ2-2 gives the full variable domain: DTAVSQTPKYLVTQMGNDKSIKCEQNLGHDTMYWYKQDSKKFLKIMFSYNNKELIINETVPNRFSPKSPDKAHLNLHINSLELGDSAVYFCASSQRQNTGELFFGEGSRLTVL.